This TCR beta chain is drawn from a study of post-analysis software for immune sequencing data. Regarding the study as a whole: Significantly lower normalized Chao1 diversity was found in patients with multiple sclerosis relative to controls. Patients used a handful of TRBV segments, including TRBV5-6, TRBV5-1 and TRBV20-1, more often than controls.

Libraries were made from TCR beta cDNA, and they carried unique molecular identifiers. TCRdb itself ran the PCR reads through MiXCR, one entry per CDR3 protein. The profile shows approximately 440,000 distinct CDR3 sequences, roughly 45% of them singletons. Concerning this clonotype itself: The antigen remains undetermined.

This CDR3 is built from 14 residues. Germline V gene lookup returns CDR1 SGDLS and CDR2 YYNGEE. V lost 3 bases, J lost 11 bases, and 9 bases stayed unmatched. The rearrangement joins TRBV9 to TRBJ1-4; 8 bases agree with TRBD1. The sequence was obtained from a girl aged 5-17 years with multiple sclerosis. Material for sequencing was blood. This chain's CDR3 is CASSETGEVGKLFF. The CDR3 DNA sequence: TGTGCCAGCAGCGAGACAGGGGAGGTCGGGAAACTGTTTTTT.